The entry that follows covers one T cell receptor (beta chain) sequence. The CDR3 contains 14 residues. CDR1 is MDHEN, CDR2 SYDVKM, per germline. Trimming shortened V by 3 bases and J by 0 bases, and 8 bases separated the two germline ends. This entry belongs to a study of radiotherapy plus CTLA-4 blockade in lung cancer. Clones were read by immunoSEQ multiplex PCR, and TCRdb kept only the in-frame ones, dropping some. The table lists 80,000 to 95,000 clones, 80% to 85% of them singletons. Source: peripheral blood, taken from a patient treated with radiotherapy plus ipilimumab. The clonotype originates from a human donor with non-small cell lung cancer that progressed on radiotherapy plus ipilimumab. The chain employs TRBV28 and TRBJ1-1; unclear D gene. The CDR3 loop is CASSFRTMNTEAFF. CDR3 sequence (DNA): TGTGCCAGCAGTTTCAGGACCATGAACACTGAAGCTTTCTTT.